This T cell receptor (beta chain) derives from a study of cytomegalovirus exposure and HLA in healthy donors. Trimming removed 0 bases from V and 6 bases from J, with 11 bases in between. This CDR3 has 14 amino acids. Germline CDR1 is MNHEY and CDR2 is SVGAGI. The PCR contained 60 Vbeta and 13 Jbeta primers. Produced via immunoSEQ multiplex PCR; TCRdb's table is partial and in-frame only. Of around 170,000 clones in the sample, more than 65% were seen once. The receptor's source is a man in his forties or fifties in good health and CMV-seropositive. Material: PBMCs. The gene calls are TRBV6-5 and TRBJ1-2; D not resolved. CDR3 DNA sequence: TGTGCCAGCAGTTACTCCCCAGATCCCGATGGCTACACCTTC. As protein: CASSYSPDPDGYTF.